This record covers a single T cell receptor beta chain. Its antigen is still unknown. No base-level quality is on record; no much larger clone is a single base apart. Each collaborating institution followed its own protocols to collect whole blood in K2EDTA tubes. For TCRbeta analysis, collaborators shipped samples in one of three forms: frozen whole blood, isolated PBMCs, or DNA extracted from either of those sample types. TCRbeta CDR3 regions were amplified from genomic DNA using the immunoSEQ Assay, a bias-controlled multiplex PCR. As for the authors' bioinformatics: The number of nucleated cells in each sample was estimated by amplification of reference gene primers within the assay. To quantify the absolute abundance of each unique TCRbeta CDR3 rearrangement, sequence reads were collapsed and filtered. For each sample, productive Simpson clonality was calculated as the square root of Simpson's diversity index over productive rearrangements. TCRdb obtained this table from immuneACCESS and retained in-frame rearrangements with V and J assigned. These tables miss some clones; where compared with another copy, unresolved V genes account for less than half of the shortfall, and the remainder is unexplained. V and J calls and clone size come straight from that table; D and trimming were deduced from the DNA. The sample table contains more than 200,000 clones; only one count was recorded for approximately 87% of them. Clones ranked in the top ten supply approximately 2.6% of the sample.

The record originates from a study of blood T cell repertoires in COVID-19 (TCRdb year 2020). Regarding the study in general: Samples covering the acute and convalescent phases of COVID-19 were provided by collaborators in the United States, Italy and Spain. The dataset comprised deeply sampled blood TCRbeta repertoires from subjects exposed to, actively infected with, or recovered from COVID-19. The material from the prospective study consisted of cDNA or gDNA derived from T cells, B-cell-depleted T cells, or PBMCs. Where HLA class I and class II types were available, the types were taken from metadata supplied by the sample provider, not from assay-based typing. The repertoires were made available in a free public database intended to serve as a resource for research on the immune response to SARS-CoV-2. Nearly every sample came with metadata listing a de-identified subject ID, COVID-19 status, age in years and sex. Samples came from the ongoing ImmuneRACE study (first 160 participants) plus 1,254 subjects from 6 global collaborators.

Findings and caveats that apply to the study as a whole: Clinical and demographic metadata were provided uncurated, with the amount varying by source and participant.

The receptor was isolated from a woman between 65 and 79 years old with active or convalescent COVID-19. Sequencing used peripheral blood.

Here is the DNA: TGCGCCAGCAGCCTGGGACAGGGGGTCGAAAAACTGTTTTTT. The translation is CASSLGQGVEKLFF. The V and J segments used are TRBV4-3 and TRBJ1-4, with 11 bases matching TRBD1. The CDR3 measures 14 amino acids from cysteine to phenylalanine. Only the CDR3 DNA is retained, 42 bases long and in frame from the first base. According to the germline V gene, CDR1 reads LGHNA and CDR2 reads YSLEER. V and J are trimmed by 4 bases and 8 bases, and the gene matches miss 3 bases of the junction.